This TCR beta chain originates from a study of identical twins. Study findings and constraints: Partly confounded zero-insertion analyses could result from invariant MAIT and iNKT cells.

Each CDR3 protein is one row after TCRdb ran MiXCR on the 5' RACE reads. The data contain 200,000 to 300,000 distinct CDR3 sequences, approximately 10% of them singletons. This clonotype was recorded a few times. Antigen specificity is unknown. CDR1 and CDR2 (germline): SGHDT, YYEEEE. V was trimmed by 3 bases and J by 10 bases, leaving 14 bases between them. CDR3 length: 13 amino acids. The chain is built from TRBV5-6 and TRBJ2-1; tentatively, D is TRBD2 (6 bases). This clonotype originated in a man aged 50 to 60 in good health. Sequencing was performed on memory T cells sorted from blood. CDR3 in DNA: TGTGCCAGCAGCTCCGGGACTTGGGGAGAGCAGTTCTTC. Amino acid sequence: CASSSGTWGEQFF. The full variable domain, its missing parts supplied by reference TRBV5-6 and TRBJ2-1, is DAGVTQSPTHLIKTRGQQVTLRCSPKSGHDTVSWYQQALGQGPQFIFQYYEEEERQRGNFPDRFSGHQFPNYSSELNVNALLLGDSALYLCASSSGTWGEQFFGPGTRLTVL.